This T cell receptor (beta chain) was recovered during a study of CD8 T cell repertoires and HIV-1 epitope variants. On the study more broadly: Separate wells received one of Twenty-five Gag or Nef variant peptides. Study-wide results and limits: Of fewer than 10 antigen-specific beta clonotypes, five to seven appeared to cross-react with escape variants. Only beta chains were identified, marking proliferation to antigen, not function.

In regard to this clone: Its target is not known.

CDR3 size: 14 residues. The germline V gene encodes CDR1 SGHRS and CDR2 YFSETQ. The V segment lost 3 bases and the J segment 3 bases; nucleotides outside the gene matches: 6. Some clones are missing from TCRdb's copy, which holds only in-frame ones; the method was immunoSEQ multiplex PCR. The repertoire consists of about 5,500 clones, with about 63% occurring once and the leading ten covering 40% to 55%. Sequencing used cultured CD8+ T cells derived from PBMCs. The sequence was collected from a male donor with HIV. The chain links TRBV5-1 to TRBJ2-7; 7 bases agree with TRBD1. The CDR3 DNA reads as TGCGCCAGCAGCTCCTGGGACAGCGACTACGAGCAGTACTTC. It is translated as CASSSWDSDYEQYF. Full variable domain (remainder filled in from reference TRBV5-1 and TRBJ2-7): KAGVTQTPRYLIKTRGQQVTLSCSPISGHRSVSWYQQTPGQGLQFLFEYFSETQRNKGNFPGRFSGRQFSNSRSEMNVSTLELGDSALYLCASSSWDSDYEQYFGPGTRLTVT.